These 19 T cell receptor beta chains share one sample of origin, sequenced in a study of OX40 agonist ivuxolimab in advanced cancers. The assay was immunoSEQ multiplex PCR, and TCRdb's table has in-frame clones only and misses some. The top ten hold 25% of the sample, which has tens of thousands of clones, roughly 82% seen once. This specimen was CD4+ or CD8+ T cells sorted from blood, taken in a trial of the OX40 agonist ivuxolimab. Receptors were obtained from an adult with an advanced solid tumor such as melanoma, head and neck, liver or kidney cancer.

The CDR3 reads CASSFGSNQPQHF. The CDR3 nucleotides are TGTGCCAGCAGCTTTGGTAGCAATCAGCCCCAGCATTTT. The chain recombines TRBV7-6 with TRBJ1-5; D gene ambiguous. Looked up from germline, CDR1 is SGHVS and CDR2 is FNYEAQ. CDR3 length: 13 amino acids. Trimming shortened V by 3 bases and J by 0 bases, and 3 bases separated the two germline ends.

The chain uses TRBV28 and TRBJ1-1, with a weak D call TRBD1 (6 bases). This CDR3 is built from 12 residues. The V gene lost 3 bases and the J gene lost 7 bases, with 9 bases spanning the gap. CDR1 and CDR2 (germline): MDHEN, SYDVKM. CDR3 in DNA: TGTGCCAGCAGTTTTGGACAGCGTGAAGCTTTCTTT. Its translation: CASSFGQREAFF. Variable domain in full (rest from reference TRBV28 and TRBJ1-1): DVKVTQSSRYLVKRTGEKVFLECVQDMDHENMFWYRQDPGLGLRLIYFSYDVKMKEKGDIPEGYSVSREKKERFSLILESASTNQTSMYLCASSFGQREAFFGQGTRLTVV.

V is TRBV9 and J is TRBJ2-7; TRBD2 matches 10 bases. V shed 3 bases, J shed 1 base, and the junction held 10 bases outside the gene matches. Germline V gene data show CDR1 as SGDLS and CDR2 as YYNGEE. This CDR3 is built from 17 residues. The CDR3 nucleotides read TGTGCCAGCAGCGCCGGGACTAGCGCCCGCAAGTCCTACGAGCAGTACTTC. This translates into CASSAGTSARKSYEQYF.

V is TRBV7-9 and J is TRBJ2-7; TRBD2 aligns across 11 bases. V gave up 6 bases and J gave up 4 bases; unmatched junction bases: 5. Germline V gene data show CDR1 as SEHNR and CDR2 as FQNEAQ (reference sequence). The CDR3 spans 14 residues. CDR3 residues: CASSSLAGGYEQYF. The CDR3, as DNA: TGTGCCAGCAGTTCTCTAGCGGGAGGATACGAGCAGTACTTC.

V usage is TRBV11-2 and J usage is TRBJ2-3; 7 nucleotides align to TRBD2. Unmatched junction bases numbered 3, after V lost 5 bases and J lost 7 bases. Per the germline V gene, CDR1 is SGHAT and CDR2 is FQNNGV. This CDR3 is built from 12 residues. The CDR3 protein is CASSRGDHTQYF. DNA for the CDR3: TGTGCCAGCAGCCGGGGGGACCATACGCAGTATTTT. The full variable domain, in which reference TRBV11-2 and TRBJ2-3 provide the parts outside the CDR3, is EAGVAQSPRYKIIEKRQSVAFWCNPISGHATLYWYQQILGQGPKLLIQFQNNGVVDDSQLPKDRFSAERLKGVDSTLKIQPAKLEDSAVYLCASSRGDHTQYFGPGTRLTVL.

V usage is TRBV2 and J usage is TRBJ2-1; 14 nucleotides align to TRBD2. CDR3 length: 15 amino acids. Germline assignment: CDR1 SNHLY and CDR2 FYNNEI. The V and J ends lost 5 bases and 4 bases, in that order; junction bases with no gene match: 1. CDR3 in DNA: TGTGCCAGCAGTCGGACTAGCGGGGGGTACAATGAGCAGTTCTTC. Its protein is CASSRTSGGYNEQFF.

This sequence joins TRBV27 and TRBJ1-4, with 10 positions matching TRBD1. The V segment lost 4 bases and the J segment 7 bases; nucleotides outside the gene matches: 12. This CDR3 region has 17 residues. Germline assignment: CDR1 MNHEY and CDR2 SMNVEV (reference sequence). As DNA, the CDR3 is TGTGCCAGCAGTTCCCCAGGACAGGGGGGTGGTAGTGAAAAACTGTTTTTT. It encodes CASSSPGQGGGSEKLFF.

The chain carries TRBV2 and TRBJ2-1; weak D call: TRBD2 (5 bases). Germline CDR1 SNHLY, CDR2 FYNNEI. Trimming removed 2 bases from V and 0 bases from J, with 14 bases in between. The CDR3 is 17 residues long. The CDR3 nucleotides are TGTGCCAGCAGTGAAAAGTTCGGGATTAGCTCCTACAATGAGCAGTTCTTC. Its translation: CASSEKFGISSYNEQFF. Supplemented by reference TRBV2 and TRBJ2-1, the full variable domain reads EPEVTQTPSHQVTQMGQEVILRCVPISNHLYFYWYRQILGQKVEFLVSFYNNEISEKSEIFDDQFSVERPDGSNFTLKIRSTKLEDSAMYFCASSEKFGISSYNEQFFGPGTRLTVL.

The rearrangement joins TRBV9 to TRBJ2-3, with 12 bases lining up with TRBD2. The trim removed 2 bases at V and 6 bases at J, leaving 4 bases unmatched. Germline V lookup: CDR1 SGDLS, CDR2 YYNGEE. This CDR3 is built from 15 residues. The chain's CDR3 is CASSVTSGSADTQYF. The CDR3 coding sequence is TGTGCCAGCAGCGTGACTAGCGGGAGCGCTGATACGCAGTATTTT.

This chain uses TRBV4-1 with TRBJ2-3; D may be TRBD2 (6 bases). Germline CDR1 MGHRA, CDR2 YSYEKL. Trimming shortened V by 0 bases and J by 8 bases, and 9 bases separated the two germline ends. The CDR3 runs to 13 residues. CDR3 DNA sequence: TGCGCCAGCAGCCAAGACCCCGGGGGTACGCAGTATTTT. Translated, it gives CASSQDPGGTQYF.

This clone is termed medium-sized. V gene TRBV29-1 combines with J gene TRBJ1-1; D call uncertain. This CDR3 comprises 11 residues. The V gene's germline CDR1 is SQVTM and CDR2 ANQGSEA. Trimming took off 4 bases at V and 8 bases at J, with 11 bases between the two ends. Written as DNA, the CDR3 is TGCAGCGTTGTAACGACTTTAGAAGCTTTCTTT. As protein: CSVVTTLEAFF. Supplemented by reference TRBV29-1 and TRBJ1-1, the full variable domain reads SAVISQKPSRDICQRGTSLTIQCQVDSQVTMMFWYRQQPGQSLTLIATANQGSEATYESGFVIDKFPISRPNLTFSTLTVSNMSPEDSSIYLCSVVTTLEAFFGQGTRLTVV.

The J gene is TRBJ2-3, the V gene TRBV30; D is ambiguous. Germline lookup yields CDR1 GTSNPN and CDR2 SVGIG (reference sequence). There are 13 residues in the CDR3. The germline V and J ends were trimmed by 2 bases and 2 bases, with 8 bases remaining between them. The DNA of the CDR3 is TGTGCCTGGAGTATCCAGAACACAGATACGCAGTATTTT. This translates into CAWSIQNTDTQYF.

The CDR3 nucleotides read TGCGCCAGCAGCCAAGAAACAGGGGGCGACACCGGGGAGCTGTTTTTT. Residues: CASSQETGGDTGELFF. The chain is built from TRBV4-1 and TRBJ2-2; 9 bases fit TRBD1. This CDR3 region has 16 residues. Germline V gene sequence: CDR1 MGHRA, CDR2 YSYEKL. Germline trimming cut 0 bases from V and 3 bases from J; bases unmatched to any gene: 2.

The chain recombines TRBV30 with TRBJ2-7; D unclear. V lost 7 bases and J 2 bases, leaving 9 bases between the germline ends. From germline, CDR1 is GTSNPN and CDR2 SVGIG (reference sequence). The CDR3 consists of 11 residues. This chain's CDR3 is CASGTAYEQYF. CDR3 in DNA: TGTGCCTCTGGTACTGCCTACGAGCAGTACTTC.

The chain is built from TRBV2 and TRBJ2-7; D possibly corresponds to TRBD2 (6 bases). V was cut by 6 bases and J by 2 bases, with 23 bases left in between. The CDR3 length is 17 residues. The germline gives CDR1 SNHLY, CDR2 FYNNEI. The CDR3 nucleotides read TGTGCCAGCAGCCGAACCCCAGGCCTAGCGACCACCTACGAGCAGTACTTC. Translated: CASSRTPGLATTYEQYF.

The chain uses TRBV6-4 and TRBJ2-5; a possible D gene is TRBD2 (7 bases). The CDR3 is 19 amino acids. Germline V gene lookup returns CDR1 MRHNA and CDR2 SNTAGT. With 6 bases removed from V and 3 bases from J, the gap between germline ends came to 29 bases. The CDR3 loop is CASRQSPPGAGGGEETQYF. The DNA of the CDR3 is TGTGCCAGCAGACAATCCCCTCCGGGGGCTGGGGGGGGTGAAGAGACCCAGTACTTC.

The chain couples TRBV11-1 to TRBJ2-5, with D tentatively TRBD2 (6 bases). Germline CDR1 reads SGHAT; CDR2 reads FQDESV (reference sequence). The CDR3 runs 15 residues. V lost 5 bases and J lost 5, with 18 bases in between. The CDR3: CASSKDAWGRETQYF. CDR3 nucleotide sequence: TGTGCCAGCAGCAAGGACGCTTGGGGGAGGGAGACCCAGTACTTC.

The chain links TRBV7-9 to TRBJ2-3; possibly TRBD2 for D (5 bases). Looked up from germline, CDR1 is SEHNR and CDR2 is FQNEAQ (reference sequence). The germline V and J ends were trimmed by 5 bases and 6 bases, with 15 bases remaining between them. There are 14 residues in the CDR3. The CDR3 DNA reads TGTGCCAGCAGCCCCCCCCGAGGGTGGGATACGCAGTATTTT. It is translated as CASSPPRGWDTQYF.

J is TRBJ2-2 and V is TRBV10-3; D is unresolved. V was pared by 2 bases and J by 6 bases, with 4 bases between. Germline CDR1 reads ENHRY; CDR2 reads SYGVKD. The CDR3 has 12 residues. CDR3 coding DNA: TGTGCCATCAGTGAGGGACCCGGGGAGCTGTTTTTT. Translating gives CAISEGPGELFF.